This T cell receptor (beta chain) is from a study of shared clonotypes between healthy human individuals. Study-level information: Used for every donor were three CD4 naive, three CD4 memory, two CD8 naive and one CD8 memory plate. Study-wide points: In contrast to clonotypes shared by all four donors, non-shared clonotypes had lower generation probabilities.

Details on this clone: The antigen remains unidentified. Other DNA sequences from this sample encode an identical CDR3 as well.

Germline V lookup: CDR1 SGHRS, CDR2 YFSETQ. With 2 bases removed from V and 1 base from J, the gap between germline ends came to 9 bases. The CDR3 extends over 15 amino acids. It was at deep level that the assay was run. TCRdb's table, derived via immunoSEQ multiplex PCR, lists solely in-frame clones and lacks some. The table has 2 million to 2.5 million clones, around 92% seen once. Sequenced sample: naive CD4+ T cells from PBMCs. Subset: CD45RA+ positively selected. This clonotype was obtained from a man between 18 and 29 years old in good health. Some clones in this sample may be carry-over from other donors' samples. The V and J genes are TRBV5-1 and TRBJ2-2; no clear D. CDR3 nucleotide sequence: TGCGCCAGCAGCTTAACTGCAGGGAACACCGGGGAGCTGTTTTTT. Protein sequence: CASSLTAGNTGELFF.